These 18 T cell receptor beta chains were all obtained from the same sample, sequenced in a study of T-cell reconstitution after alpha-beta-depleted transplantation in children. The TCRbeta library incorporated unique molecular identifiers. TCRdb reprocessed the PCR reads via MiXCR and lists one record per CDR3 protein. The sample consists of 480,000 or so distinct CDR3 sequences, over 9.5% of them appearing once. Sample: PBMCs, taken before TCRalphabeta/CD19-depleted stem cell transplant. The receptor set was obtained from a child between 2 and 9 years old with inherited bone marrow failure, due to receive a stem cell transplant.

There are many counts of this clonotype. V and J are TRBV29-1 and TRBJ2-7, with D tentatively TRBD1 (6 bases). V was cut by 5 bases and J by 3 bases, with 14 bases left in between. The CDR3 totals 13 residues. Germline-derived CDR1 and CDR2 are SQVTM and ANQGSEA. CDR3 in DNA: TGCAGCGTTATGACAGGCTTTAGCTACGAGCAGTACTTC. Translating it yields CSVMTGFSYEQYF.

The J gene is TRBJ2-1, the V gene TRBV11-2, with 7 bases that match TRBD1. This CDR3 spans 17 amino acids. V dropped 3 bases and J dropped 5; count of bases not matched to a gene: 13. CDR1 is SGHAT and CDR2 is FQNNGV in the germline V gene. CDR3 sequence (DNA): TGTGCCAGCAGCTTGGAGACAGGGAACCACGGGGACAATGAGCAGTTCTTC. This gives the protein CASSLETGNHGDNEQFF.

This clonotype has at least ten counts. The J gene is TRBJ2-1, the V gene TRBV9; the D is unclear. The germline V gene encodes CDR1 SGDLS and CDR2 YYNGEE. V shed 5 bases and J shed 6 bases, with 9 bases lying between them. This CDR3 region has 12 residues. For the CDR3, the DNA is TGTGCCAGCAGTTCCTGGAGCAATGAGCAGTTCTTC. Translation gives CASSSWSNEQFF.

CDR3 DNA: TGTGCCAGCAGTTTATATCCAGGAACGAACTATGGCTACACCTTC. Its protein is CASSLYPGTNYGYTF. The chain has TRBV27 and TRBJ1-2; D remains unclear. Germline V gene lookup returns CDR1 MNHEY and CDR2 SMNVEV (reference sequence). The CDR3 totals 15 residues. The V gene lost 1 base and the J gene lost 2 bases, with 11 bases spanning the gap.

Remarks on this clonotype: This may come from a read error, since a much larger clone is one base off. This sequence joins TRBV3-1 and TRBJ2-2; D may be TRBD2 (6 bases). V dropped 1 base and J dropped 3 bases, with 12 bases sitting between them. CDR3 size: 16 residues. Germline values: CDR1 LGHDT, CDR2 YNNKEL (reference sequence). This CDR3 is CASSQVRDSYTGELFF. In DNA form, the CDR3 reads TGTGCCAGCAGCCAAGTCCGGGACTCTTACACCGGGGAGCTGTTTTTT. Full variable domain (outside the CDR3, taken from reference TRBV3-1 and TRBJ2-2): DTAVSQTPKYLVTQMGNDKSIKCEQNLGHDTMYWYKQDSKKFLKIMFSYNNKELIINETVPNRFSPKSPDKAHLNLHINSLELGDSAVYFCASSQVRDSYTGELFFGEGSRLTVL.

This clonotype showed up just a few times. The J gene is TRBJ2-1, the V gene TRBV20-1; D is ambiguous. The CDR3 is made up of 10 amino acids. The V gene's germline CDR1 is DFQATT and CDR2 SNEGSKA (reference sequence). The ends were cut back, 3 bases at V and 10 bases at J, with 7 bases in the middle. The CDR3 DNA is TGCAGTGCTAGGGAATGGGAGCAGTTCTTC. This gives the protein CSAREWEQFF.

In its sample, this clonotype was seen many times. The chain carries TRBV24-1 and TRBJ2-2; D unresolved. The CDR3 spans 16 residues. Germline V gene lookup returns CDR1 KGHDR and CDR2 SFDVKD. Trimming stripped 1 base from V and 0 bases from J, with 8 bases between. CDR3 in amino acids: CATSDFYVANTGELFF. The CDR3 DNA reads TGTGCCACCAGTGATTTCTATGTCGCGAACACCGGGGAGCTGTTTTTT.

This clonotype was found many times. The chain couples TRBV29-1 to TRBJ1-1, with D possibly TRBD1 on 5 matching bases. The CDR3 loop spans 12 amino acids. Germline V lookup: CDR1 SQVTM, CDR2 ANQGSEA. The germline V and J ends were trimmed by 3 bases and 4 bases, with 9 bases remaining between them. CDR3 in amino acids: CSVDRGTTEAFF. As DNA, the CDR3 is TGCAGCGTTGATCGGGGGACCACTGAAGCTTTCTTT.

This clonotype has a count of ten or more. The chain joins TRBV20-1 to TRBJ2-3; D gene unclear. The V gene's germline CDR1 is DFQATT and CDR2 SNEGSKA (reference sequence). There are 13 residues in the CDR3. The CDR3 loop is CRPGRLGTDTQYF. Written as DNA, the CDR3 is TGCAGACCAGGAAGGCTTGGCACAGATACGCAGTATTTT.

This clonotype was seen ten or more times. The chain combines TRBV27 with TRBJ2-7, with no clear D. This CDR3 has 13 amino acids. V lost 0 bases, J lost 6 bases, and 9 bases lay in between. In germline, CDR1 is MNHEY, CDR2 SMNVEV (reference sequence). CDR3 in amino acids: CASSLSARSEQYF. As DNA, the CDR3 is TGTGCCAGCAGTTTATCTGCCAGGAGCGAGCAGTACTTC.

This clonotype was detected many times. The chain employs TRBV4-1 and TRBJ2-1; unclear D gene. Trimming removed 0 bases at V and 5 bases at J, with 17 bases between. In germline, CDR1 is MGHRA, CDR2 YSYEKL. The length of the CDR3 is 17 residues. In nucleotides, the CDR3 is TGCGCCAGCAGCCAAGACCCTAGTGGCGATGTTCACAATGAGCAGTTCTTC. Translation gives CASSQDPSGDVHNEQFF.

This clonotype was counted only a few times. V gene TRBV12-3 or TRBV12-4 combines with J gene TRBJ2-2, with D possibly called TRBD1 or TRBD2 (6 bases each). Trimming shortened V by 1 base and J by 3 bases, and 15 bases separated the two germline ends. The CDR3 covers 17 residues. The CDR3 DNA reads as TGTGCCAGCAGTTTAGGGTGGGGGGCCCGGGACACCGGGGAGCTGTTTTTT. As protein: CASSLGWGARDTGELFF.

At least ten counts were recorded for this clonotype. Here the CDR3 reads CASSLGHFQETQYF. CDR3 nucleotide sequence: TGTGCCAGCAGCTTAGGTCACTTCCAAGAGACCCAGTACTTC. The chain recombines TRBV7-6 with TRBJ2-5; D remains ambiguous. V lost 1 base, J lost 1 base, and 7 bases lay in between. This CDR3 region has 14 residues. CDR1 and CDR2 (germline): SGHVS, FNYEAQ. Together with reference TRBV7-6 and TRBJ2-5, the CDR3 gives the full variable domain: GAGVSQSPRYKVTKRGQDVALRCDPISGHVSLYWYRQALGQGPEFLTYFNYEAQQDKSGLPNDRFSAERPEGSISTLTIQRTEQRDSAMYRCASSLGHFQETQYFGPGTRLLVL.

At least ten counts were recorded for this clonotype. This sequence joins TRBV7-2 and TRBJ2-1; 12 bases map to TRBD2. The ends lost 6 bases at V and 7 bases at J; junction bases unmatched: 4. The CDR3 runs 14 residues. Germline loops: CDR1 SGHTA, CDR2 FQGNSA. The CDR3 loop is CASSPTSGRNEQFF. The CDR3 DNA reads TGTGCCAGCAGTCCTACTAGCGGGAGGAATGAGCAGTTCTTC.

The chain recombines TRBV5-1 with TRBJ2-5; either TRBD1 or TRBD2 may supply D (5 bases each). CDR3 length equals 15 residues. Trimming cost V 2 bases and J 4 bases, with 15 bases left between them. Germline lookup yields CDR1 SGHRS and CDR2 YFSETQ. The CDR3: CASSFGTPVRETQYF. CDR3 coding DNA: TGCGCCAGCAGCTTTGGGACCCCGGTCCGAGAGACCCAGTACTTC.

This clonotype has at least ten counts. The chain is built from TRBV12-3 or TRBV12-4 and TRBJ2-5, with D perhaps TRBD2 (5 bases). The CDR3 runs 18 residues. Trimming took 0 bases from V and 5 from J, leaving 22 bases between them. CDR3: CASSLAHLASFKEETQYF. The CDR3 nucleotides read TGTGCCAGCAGTTTAGCGCATTTGGCTAGCTTTAAAGAGGAGACCCAGTACTTC.

This clonotype appeared many times. This chain joins TRBV11-2 and TRBJ2-1; no clear D gene. Trimming shortened V by 2 bases and J by 7 bases, and 3 bases separated the two germline ends. The CDR3 contains 11 residues. Germline loops: CDR1 SGHAT, CDR2 FQNNGV. CDR3 loop: CASSLRNEQFF. The DNA for the CDR3 is TGTGCCAGCAGCTTAAGAAATGAGCAGTTCTTC.

The V and J genes are TRBV29-1 and TRBJ2-1; 7 positions agree with TRBD2. V lost 3 bases, J lost 2 bases, and 4 bases stayed unmatched. CDR3 length equals 14 residues. Germline loops: CDR1 SQVTM, CDR2 ANQGSEA. CDR3 residues: CSVEGGWTYNEQFF. In DNA, the CDR3 is TGCAGCGTTGAGGGGGGGTGGACCTACAATGAGCAGTTCTTC.